A single sample gave rise to the 22 T cell receptor beta chains below, sequenced in a study of circulating CD8 cells and anti-PD-1 response in melanoma. Each library started from about 14 ng of total RNA using the QIAseq Immune Repertoire TCR panel. TCRdb redid the calling of the reads with MiXCR, one entry per CDR3 protein. The data show 640 or so distinct CDR3 sequences, roughly 8% seen once. From live CD3+CD8+TCRalphabeta+ cells, four PD-1 and/or TIGIT subsets were sorted. Here the sequenced sample was CD8+ T cells from PBMCs, taken at baseline or after one month of anti-PD-1 therapy (not recorded which). The origin of the receptors is a human donor with melanoma.

This clonotype was seen more than once but under ten times. The rearrangement uses TRBV19 and TRBJ2-3; D possibly matches TRBD1 or TRBD2 (5 bases each). This CDR3 has 18 amino acids. Germline V gives CDR1 LNHDA, CDR2 SQIVND (reference sequence). Trimming cost V 4 bases and J 2 bases, with 22 bases left between them. The CDR3 nucleotides read TGTGCCAGTAGTACGTCCTCCGGGACCGCTCGATTCACAGATACGCAGTATTTT. This sequence encodes CASSTSSGTARFTDTQYF.

This clonotype is large. The rearrangement uses TRBV29-1 and TRBJ1-6; a weak D match, TRBD1 (6 bases). CDR1 and CDR2 from the germline V gene are SQVTM and ANQGSEA. The CDR3 loop spans 13 amino acids. V lost 6 bases, J lost 7 bases, and 13 bases lay in between. The CDR3 is CSVTETGNSPLHF. The DNA for the CDR3 is TGCAGCGTGACAGAAACAGGGAATTCACCCCTCCACTTT.

This clonotype rates as large (0.1 to 1%). This chain connects TRBV29-1 to TRBJ2-3, with no clear D. Trimming took 8 bases from V and 4 from J, leaving 10 bases between them. The germline CDR1 and CDR2 sequences are SQVTM and ANQGSEA. The CDR3 sequence is 11 residues long. This CDR3 reads CSFRPSDTQYF. CDR3 DNA sequence: TGCAGCTTCCGACCGTCAGATACGCAGTATTTT.

This clonotype is judged large. The rearrangement uses TRBV19 and TRBJ1-1; 9 bases match TRBD1. Trimming took 0 bases from V and 7 from J; bases not matched to a gene: 9. From germline, CDR1 is LNHDA and CDR2 SQIVND (reference sequence). This CDR3 has 16 amino acids. The CDR3 DNA sequence: TGTGCCAGTAGTATAGACCCCCGGACAGGGGTTGGTGAAGCTTTCTTT. It codes for CASSIDPRTGVGEAFF.

By share, this clonotype ranks as large. The gene calls are TRBV9 and TRBJ2-3; TRBD2 aligns across 9 bases. There are 16 residues in the CDR3. CDR1 SGDLS and CDR2 YYNGEE come from the germline V gene. Trimming removed 0 bases from V and 2 bases from J; junction bases left unmatched: 4. The CDR3 DNA reads TGTGCCAGCAGCGTAGGGGCTAGCGGGGCCACAGATACGCAGTATTTT. Protein product: CASSVGASGATDTQYF.

By proportion, this clonotype is large. The chain has TRBV19 and TRBJ2-2; 8 positions match TRBD1. Trimming removed 10 bases from V and 6 bases from J; junction bases left unmatched: 4. This CDR3 spans 12 amino acids. CDR1 and CDR2 (germline): LNHDA, SQIVND (reference sequence). For the CDR3, the DNA is TGTGCCACTCAGACAGGGGCCGGGGAGCTGTTTTTT. It translates to CATQTGAGELFF.

Relative to its sample, this clonotype is large. V is TRBV19 and J is TRBJ2-7; a possible D gene is TRBD2 (7 bases). This CDR3 region has 16 residues. Germline V gene data show CDR1 as LNHDA and CDR2 as SQIVND (reference sequence). With 3 bases removed from V and 3 bases from J, the gap between germline ends came to 18 bases. CDR3 DNA: TGTGCCAGTAGTATGGATCGGGGGGCGGCCTTCTACGAGCAGTACTTC. Its protein product is CASSMDRGAAFYEQYF.

Notes on this clonotype: The missing conserved phenylalanine or tryptophan at the end of this CDR3 makes a read error likely. The chain employs TRBV3-1 and TRBJ2-7; 7 bases align to TRBD2. The CDR3 consists of 13 residues. Per the germline V gene, CDR1 is LGHDT and CDR2 is YNNKEL (reference sequence). The V segment lost 5 bases and the J segment 4 bases; nucleotides outside the gene matches: 5. The DNA of the CDR3 is TGTGCCAGCAGCGCAGCGGGGACGTACGAGCAGTACTCC. This sequence encodes CASSAAGTYEQYS.

Details on this clonotype: A single base separates this from a much larger clone, so it may be a read error. The CDR3 region is CAWSVGYEQYF. In DNA form, the CDR3 reads TGTGCCTGGAGTGTTGGCTACGAGCAGTACTTC. The gene calls are TRBV30 and TRBJ2-7; D uncertain. The CDR3 loop spans 11 amino acids. Between the trimmed V and J ends, which lost 0 bases and 3 bases, there was a span of 3 bases. Germline loops: CDR1 GTSNPN, CDR2 SVGIG (reference sequence).

This clonotype is deemed large. This chain links TRBV27 with TRBJ1-1; D gene unclear. Germline-derived CDR1 and CDR2 are MNHEY and SMNVEV (reference sequence). Trimming shortened V by 4 bases and J by 1 base, and 7 bases separated the two germline ends. CDR3 length equals 13 residues. The CDR3 protein is CASSWSENTEAFF. The CDR3, as DNA: TGTGCCAGCAGTTGGTCAGAGAACACTGAAGCTTTCTTT.

Sample share makes this clonotype medium-sized (0.01 to 0.1%). For the CDR3, the DNA is TGTGCCACCAGGGACAGGTCCTATGGCTACACCTTC. As protein: CATRDRSYGYTF. The chain links TRBV19 to TRBJ1-2; 8 nucleotides agree with TRBD1. This CDR3 has 12 residues. The germline V gene has CDR1 LNHDA and CDR2 SQIVND (reference sequence). The J segment lost 4 bases and the V segment lost 10 bases, leaving 5 bases of the junction unmatched.

This clonotype was counted between two and nine times. The chain carries TRBV19 and TRBJ2-1; the D gene is possibly TRBD2 (5 bases). In germline, CDR1 is LNHDA, CDR2 SQIVND (reference sequence). The CDR3 totals 13 residues. V was cut by 3 bases and J by 5 bases, with 8 bases left in between. The DNA for the CDR3 is TGTGCCAGTAGTATTACGGAGGACAATGAGCAGTTCTTC. Its translation: CASSITEDNEQFF.

This clonotype was counted a few times. A much bigger clone sits one base away, suggesting this may be a read error. The gene calls are TRBV19 and TRBJ2-7; D may be TRBD2 (6 bases). Germline V gene data show CDR1 as LNHDA and CDR2 as SQIVND (reference sequence). CDR3 size: 14 residues. Trimming cost V 10 bases and J 6 bases, with 22 bases left between them. CDR3 residues: CATSPTGGIFEQYF. The CDR3 bases are TGTGCCACCTCCCCCACCGGAGGGATCTTCGAGCAGTACTTC.

This clonotype is judged large. V usage is TRBV28 and J usage is TRBJ2-7; no firm D call. This CDR3 spans 13 amino acids. Deletions cut 7 bases from V and 0 bases from J, with 10 bases between. The germline gives CDR1 MDHEN, CDR2 SYDVKM. CDR3 nucleotide sequence: TGTGCCAGCACCGAGAGCCTCTCCTACGAGCAGTACTTC. Translation: CASTESLSYEQYF.

This clonotype is medium-sized (0.01 to 0.1%). The rearrangement joins TRBV28 to TRBJ2-4; 7 bases line up with TRBD2. V lost 4 bases to trimming and J lost 1 base; unmatched junction nucleotides: 10. Germline V CDR1 and CDR2: MDHEN, SYDVKM. This CDR3 is 17 amino acids long. This chain's CDR3 is CASSSGRGVSAKNIQYF. CDR3 nucleotides: TGTGCCAGCAGTTCGGGACGGGGGGTCTCTGCCAAAAACATTCAGTACTTC.

By its share, this clonotype is medium-sized. This may be a read error, as it is one base from a much larger clone. The rearrangement uses TRBV3-1 and TRBJ2-7, with TRBD1 as a possible D gene (6 bases). The germline CDR1 and CDR2 sequences are LGHDT and YNNKEL (reference sequence). CDR3 length equals 13 residues. This CDR3 reads CASSRDTGYGQYF. The CDR3 DNA follows: TGTGCCAGCAGCCGGGACACTGGCTACGGGCAGTACTTC.

By share, this clonotype ranks as medium-sized (0.01 to 0.1%). V usage is TRBV19 and J usage is TRBJ2-2, with D possibly being TRBD2 (6 bases). The V and J ends lost 7 bases and 3 bases respectively, with 12 bases between them. Germline V gene lookup returns CDR1 LNHDA and CDR2 SQIVND (reference sequence). The CDR3 sequence is 14 residues long. CDR3 protein: CASTLAEYTGELFF. DNA of the CDR3: TGTGCCAGTACATTAGCGGAGTACACCGGGGAGCTGTTTTTT.

This clonotype counts as large. This sequence joins TRBV11-2 and TRBJ2-3; TRBD1 agrees at 10 bases. This CDR3 region has 18 residues. J gave up 2 bases and V 1 base, and 9 bases lay outside the gene matches. The germline V gene has CDR1 SGHAT and CDR2 FQNNGV. Here the CDR3 DNA reads TGTGCCAGCAGCTTAGTTGCCGGGACAGGGGCCGTCACAGATACGCAGTATTTT. Protein sequence: CASSLVAGTGAVTDTQYF.

The chain joins TRBV19 to TRBJ2-1; D is ambiguous. Germline V gene lookup returns CDR1 LNHDA and CDR2 SQIVND (reference sequence). V was clipped by 3 bases and J by 5 bases, with 5 bases between them. The CDR3 is 12 amino acids. This CDR3 is CASSIGNNEQFF. The DNA of the CDR3 is TGTGCCAGTAGTATTGGTAACAATGAGCAGTTCTTC.

By share, this clonotype counts as medium-sized. A read error may account for a junction end that differs from germline. The V and J genes are TRBV20-1 and TRBJ1-1, with a tentative D call TRBD1 (5 bases). Germline CDR1 is DFQATT and CDR2 is SNEGSKA (reference sequence). The CDR3 is 13 amino acids. The DNA for the CDR3 is TGCTGTGCTAGAGGGGAATGGGGGACTGAAGCTTTCTTT. Translating it yields CCARGEWGTEAFF.

This clonotype ranks as large (0.1 to 1%). The chain links TRBV6-2 or TRBV6-3 to TRBJ2-2; TRBD2 matches 12 bases. From germline, CDR1 is MNHEY and CDR2 SVGEGT. The length of the CDR3 is 18 residues. Unmatched junction bases numbered 6, after V lost 0 bases and J lost 4 bases. In DNA, the CDR3 is TGTGCCAGCAGTTACTCTGCTAGCGGGGGGGCCAGCACCGGGGAGCTGTTTTTT. It is translated as CASSYSASGGASTGELFF.

By frequency in the sample, this clonotype is large. The rearrangement links TRBV6-5 to TRBJ2-5; D is ambiguous. The CDR3 covers 12 residues. The V gene lost 2 bases and the J gene lost 5 bases, with 6 bases spanning the gap. Germline CDR1 and CDR2: MNHEY and SVGAGI. Here the CDR3 reads CASSYSPETQYF. DNA for the CDR3: TGTGCCAGCAGTTACAGCCCGGAGACCCAGTACTTC.